This T cell receptor beta chain was sequenced in a study of neurological immune-mediated disorders. Whole-study findings and limits: In HTLV-1-associated myelopathy, TCR clonal expansion was greatest, whereas multiple sclerosis had the least, falling below healthy controls.

CDR3 length: 14 amino acids. CDR1 is SGHDT and CDR2 is YYEEEE in the germline V gene. J lost 7 bases, V lost 6 bases, and 6 bases had no gene match. As to this clonotype: What it binds is not known.

Over 180 million TCR-beta sequences (from 15-18 subjects) were yielded by each sequencing run. TCRdb re-analysed the 5' RACE reads in MiXCR, keeping a single row per CDR3 protein. Of about 30,000 distinct CDR3 sequences in the sample, around 6% were seen once. This chain joins TRBV5-6 and TRBJ2-5; 13 bases are shared with TRBD2. Sequenced material: CD4+ T cells from blood. The clonotype was recovered from a woman between 50 and 59 years old in good health. The CDR3 spells CASTLRTSGRTQYF. The DNA of the CDR3 is TGTGCCAGCACACTGAGGACTAGCGGGAGGACCCAGTACTTC.